This record concerns one T cell receptor beta chain sequence. Its cognate antigen is unknown. Germline lookup yields CDR1 SGDLS and CDR2 YYNGEE. Trimming took off 2 bases at V and 2 bases at J, with 13 bases between the two ends. The CDR3 has 15 residues. The data stem from a study of OX40 agonist ivuxolimab in advanced cancers. Overall study: Averaging 60 years in age, with a range of roughly 20 to 90, the cohort was 65% to 85% male.

TCRdb keeps only in-frame clones here, not all; method: immunoSEQ multiplex PCR. The data show about 28,000 clones, about 80% seen once. Study results and caveats: Normalized expansion of T-cell clones was also low for some nonresponders. Researchers report that CD8+ T cells had, on average, more expanded clones than CD4+.

The TCR was taken from an adult with an advanced solid tumor such as melanoma, head and neck, liver or kidney cancer. This material consisted of CD4+ or CD8+ T cells sorted from blood, taken in a trial of the OX40 agonist ivuxolimab. The chain links TRBV9 to TRBJ1-1; D may be TRBD1 (5 bases). The DNA of the CDR3 is TGTGCCAGCAGCGTTAGGGACGGGAAAAACACTGAAGCTTTCTTT. It specifies CASSVRDGKNTEAFF. Full variable domain (remainder filled in from reference TRBV9 and TRBJ1-1): DSGVTQTPKHLITATGQRVTLRCSPRSGDLSVYWYQQSLDQGLQFLIQYYNGEERAKGNILERFSAQQFPDLHSELNLSSLELGDSALYFCASSVRDGKNTEAFFGQGTRLTVV.